The 27 T cell receptor beta chains reported below all come from one sample, sequenced in a study of cytomegalovirus exposure and HLA in healthy donors. PCR employed 60 Vbeta and 13 Jbeta primers. Sequenced by immunoSEQ multiplex PCR; TCRdb stores in-frame clones only, minus some. The table has 150,000 or so clones, under 80% seen once. The sequenced material came from PBMCs. These receptors all come from a human donor in good health.

The chain employs TRBV19 and TRBJ2-7; TRBD2 might be the D (6 bases). Germline CDR1 reads LNHDA; CDR2 reads SQIVND (reference sequence). The CDR3 loop spans 15 amino acids. The V end was cut by 0 bases, the J end by 2 bases, with 11 bases between. As DNA, the CDR3 is TGTGCCAGTAGTATAGATTGGCAGCGGGCCTACGAGCAGTACTTC. Its protein is CASSIDWQRAYEQYF.

The chain employs TRBV2 and TRBJ2-5, with 7 bases identical to TRBD1. Germline trimming cut 5 bases from V and 2 bases from J; bases unmatched to any gene: 2. Germline lookup yields CDR1 SNHLY and CDR2 FYNNEI. CDR3 size: 13 residues. CDR3 sequence: CASSWDRQETQYF. CDR3 coding DNA: TGTGCCAGCAGTTGGGACAGACAAGAGACCCAGTACTTC.

This rearrangement joins TRBV10-3 to TRBJ2-5; a possible D gene is TRBD2 (5 bases). The J call may be incorrect, as the DNA end agrees better with TRBJ2-7. Germline V gene lookup returns CDR1 ENHRY and CDR2 SYGVKD. The CDR3 sequence is 14 residues long. CDR3 nucleotides: TGTGCCACCAGGAGGTTATCTGACTCCTACGAGCAGTACTTC. Its protein product is CATRRLSDSYEQYF.

The rearrangement links TRBV18 to TRBJ1-2; TRBD1 aligns across 7 bases. CDR3 length: 13 amino acids. J lost 2 bases, V lost 5 bases, and 2 bases had no gene match. Looked up from germline, CDR1 is KGHSH and CDR2 is LQKENI. CDR3: CASSTGANYGYTF. In DNA, the CDR3 is TGTGCCAGCTCAACAGGGGCGAACTATGGCTACACCTTC.

This rearrangement joins TRBV28 to TRBJ1-3, with D tentatively TRBD1 (6 bases). CDR1 and CDR2 from the germline V gene are MDHEN and SYDVKM. V was shortened by 5 bases and J by 12 bases, with 14 bases between the two germline ends. This CDR3 has 12 residues. The CDR3 spells CASSARQDSIYF. CDR3 DNA: TGTGCCAGCAGTGCCCGACAGGATAGCATATATTTT.

This clone was counted only a few times. This chain connects TRBV7-2 to TRBJ1-6; D may be TRBD1 (6 bases). The CDR3 covers 14 residues. Deletions cut 8 bases from V and 2 bases from J, with 10 bases between. The germline gives CDR1 SGHTA, CDR2 FQGNSA. The CDR3 region is CASSQGPYNSPLHF. The CDR3 DNA is TGTGCCAGCTCTCAGGGGCCCTATAATTCACCCCTCCACTTT.

The chain recombines TRBV30 with TRBJ1-3; D is unclear. The ends were cut back, 0 bases at V and 0 bases at J, with 15 bases in the middle. Germline CDR1 GTSNPN, CDR2 SVGIG (reference sequence). The CDR3 length is 17 residues. The CDR3 protein is CAWSVFSRGFSGNTIYF. CDR3 DNA sequence: TGTGCCTGGAGTGTATTCTCCCGGGGATTCTCTGGAAACACCATATATTTT.

The chain combines TRBV7-3 with TRBJ2-5; perhaps TRBD2 as D (6 bases). The CDR3 contains 16 residues. CDR1 is SGHTA and CDR2 is FQGTGA in the germline V gene. The V gene lost 5 bases and the J gene lost 0 bases, with 16 bases spanning the gap. CDR3 DNA sequence: TGTGCCAGCAGCCTGGGGACTGGCGGTGACCAAGAGACCCAGTACTTC. Its protein is CASSLGTGGDQETQYF.

The rearrangement joins TRBV5-1 to TRBJ1-1; TRBD1 agrees at 10 bases. The CDR3 is 16 residues long. Germline-derived CDR1 and CDR2 are SGHRS and YFSETQ. The ends lost 3 bases at V and 4 bases at J; junction bases unmatched: 9. CDR3 region: CASSYRTGGLGTEAFF. DNA of the CDR3: TGCGCCAGCAGCTACCGGACAGGGGGGCTAGGCACTGAAGCTTTCTTT.

As for this clone: Given a far larger clone just one base away, this is likely a sequencing read error. This sample also contains other DNA sequences that code for the same CDR3. The V gene is TRBV27, the J gene TRBJ1-6; a possible D gene is TRBD1 (5 bases). The CDR3 is made up of 15 amino acids. The germline CDR1 and CDR2 sequences are MNHEY and SMNVEV (reference sequence). V was pared by 5 bases and J by 9 bases, with 17 bases between. In DNA, the CDR3 is TGTGCCAGCAGTATCCTGCAGGGAAAGGGTTCACCCCTCCACTTT. It codes for CASSILQGKGSPLHF.

This clone was observed once. The rearrangement uses TRBV5-1 and TRBJ2-1; 10 nucleotides align to TRBD2. Losses at the gene ends were 2 bases for V and 9 bases for J; bases not matched to a gene: 5. This CDR3 is built from 14 residues. Germline CDR1 and CDR2: SGHRS and YFSETQ. CDR3 region: CASSLSGGAVEQFF. CDR3 DNA: TGCGCCAGCAGCTTAAGCGGGGGGGCCGTTGAGCAGTTCTTC.

This chain connects TRBV2 to TRBJ2-1; the match to TRBD2 covers 9 bases. CDR1 SNHLY and CDR2 FYNNEI come from the germline V gene. The CDR3 runs 16 residues. The trim removed 0 bases at V and 8 bases at J, leaving 8 bases unmatched. As DNA, the CDR3 is TGTGCCAGCAGTGAAGCGGGCGGGGGGGCCATTTATGAGCAGTTCTTC. Amino acids: CASSEAGGGAIYEQFF.

The chain carries TRBV27 and TRBJ2-7; unclear D gene. Trimming left V 8 bases short and J 4 bases short, with 15 bases between. CDR3 size: 13 residues. Germline loops: CDR1 MNHEY, CDR2 SMNVEV (reference sequence). This chain's CDR3 is CASAVGRLYEQYF. The CDR3 coding sequence is TGTGCCAGCGCTGTGGGCAGGCTTTACGAGCAGTACTTC.

The J gene is TRBJ2-7, the V gene TRBV5-4, with D perhaps TRBD2 (6 bases). The CDR3 runs 14 residues. Trimming cost V 2 bases and J 1 base, with 10 bases left between them. The germline V gene has CDR1 SGHNT and CDR2 YYREEE (reference sequence). CDR3 DNA: TGTGCCAGCAGCTTCTGGAGCGGGTCCTACGAGCAGTACTTC. It encodes CASSFWSGSYEQYF.

The V gene is TRBV7-6, the J gene TRBJ1-3; D unclear. The CDR3 totals 15 residues. Trimming cost V 5 bases and J 4 bases, with 15 bases left between them. From germline, CDR1 is SGHVS and CDR2 FNYEAQ. The CDR3 nucleotides read TGTGCCAGCAGCCCTCTAATGGCGGAAGGAAACACCATATATTTT. Translation: CASSPLMAEGNTIYF.

The gene calls are TRBV5-4 and TRBJ1-4; D might be TRBD1 (5 bases). The CDR3 contains 13 residues. Germline V gene lookup returns CDR1 SGHNT and CDR2 YYREEE (reference sequence). Trimming took 10 bases from V and 5 from J, leaving 15 bases between them. The DNA of the CDR3 is TGTGCCGGGGCTGGTGGACGGAATGAAAAACTGTTTTTT. Protein: CAGAGGRNEKLFF.

The rearrangement links TRBV6-1 to TRBJ2-5; no definite D call. The V end lost 5 bases, the J end lost 5 bases, and 6 bases lay between the germline ends. Germline-derived CDR1 and CDR2 are MNHNS and SASEGT. This CDR3 region has 11 residues. CDR3 region: CASSPLETQYF. DNA for the CDR3: TGTGCCAGCAGTCCCTTGGAGACCCAGTACTTC.

This chain joins TRBV13 and TRBJ2-7, with 12 bases identical to TRBD2. The CDR3 consists of 18 residues. The germline gives CDR1 PRHDT, CDR2 FYEKMQ (reference sequence). The V and J ends lost 4 bases and 3 bases, in that order; junction bases with no gene match: 13. CDR3 DNA: TGTGCCAGCAGCTCCCGTAACCTACTAGCGGGGGGCCTCTACGAGCAGTACTTC. Residues: CASSSRNLLAGGLYEQYF.

The V gene is TRBV5-1, the J gene TRBJ2-2; a weak D match, TRBD1 (7 bases). Germline V gives CDR1 SGHRS, CDR2 YFSETQ. CDR3 length: 17 residues. V lost 4 bases and J lost 1, with 17 bases in between. The CDR3 protein is CASSRLSQGGNTGELFF. In DNA form, the CDR3 reads TGCGCCAGCAGCAGACTATCCCAGGGGGGGAACACCGGGGAGCTGTTTTTT.

The CDR3 coding sequence is TGTGCCAGCAGCTTAGTCTTTCTCAATGAGCAGTTCTTC. This translates into CASSLVFLNEQFF. The gene calls are TRBV11-2 and TRBJ2-1; no clear D gene. Trimming cost V 1 base and J 6 bases, with 7 bases left between them. This CDR3 is built from 13 residues. Per the germline V gene, CDR1 is SGHAT and CDR2 is FQNNGV.

A few counts support this clone. This rearrangement joins TRBV7-9 to TRBJ1-1; 10 positions match TRBD1. J lost 3 bases, V lost 4 bases, and 5 bases had no gene match. Per the germline V gene, CDR1 is SEHNR and CDR2 is FQNEAQ (reference sequence). The CDR3 spans 15 residues. CDR3 DNA: TGTGCCAGCAGCTCCCGACAGGGGGCGCACACTGAAGCTTTCTTT. Protein product: CASSSRQGAHTEAFF.

In its sample, this clone was seen a few times. DNA for the CDR3: TGTGCCAGCAGTGGGGGGGTAGCGGGGCTGGATGAGCAGTTCTTC. It yields the protein CASSGGVAGLDEQFF. The chain uses TRBV6-1 and TRBJ2-1; 8 bases line up with TRBD2. The CDR3 extends over 15 amino acids. Germline V gene data show CDR1 as MNHNS and CDR2 as SASEGT. With 4 bases clipped from V and 8 bases from J, the junction kept 10 bases outside the gene matches.

The table lists this clone with a count of one. V and J are TRBV7-6 and TRBJ1-2, with 9 bases that match TRBD1. CDR1 SGHVS and CDR2 FNYEAQ come from the germline V gene. This CDR3 is 15 amino acids long. J gave up 3 bases and V 5 bases, and 7 bases lay outside the gene matches. CDR3 sequence reads: CASSPQGASDYGYTF. As DNA, the CDR3 is TGTGCCAGCAGCCCACAGGGGGCTAGTGACTATGGCTACACCTTC.

The chain carries TRBV7-9 and TRBJ1-2; 10 nucleotides align to TRBD1. The CDR3 covers 17 residues. The V and J ends lost 3 bases and 8 bases, in that order; junction bases with no gene match: 15. The germline V gene encodes CDR1 SEHNR and CDR2 FQNEAQ (reference sequence). The CDR3 reads CASSFLTGTGARGGYTF. CDR3 in DNA: TGTGCCAGCAGCTTCTTAACCGGGACAGGGGCGCGGGGCGGCTACACCTTC.

The chain combines TRBV9 with TRBJ2-7; TRBD1 matches 7 bases. Unmatched junction bases numbered 10, after V lost 4 bases and J lost 0 bases. In germline, CDR1 is SGDLS, CDR2 YYNGEE. This CDR3 comprises 16 residues. The CDR3 here is CASSPRQGEGSYEQYF. The CDR3 DNA reads as TGTGCCAGCAGCCCCCGACAGGGAGAGGGCTCCTACGAGCAGTACTTC.

The chain links TRBV6-1 to TRBJ2-1; a weak D match, TRBD1 (6 bases). The CDR3 totals 13 residues. Per the germline V gene, CDR1 is MNHNS and CDR2 is SASEGT. V lost 5 bases, J lost 6 bases, and 11 bases lay in between. In DNA, the CDR3 is TGTGCCAGCAGTACGGACAGAGGCAATGAGCAGTTCTTC. Its translation is CASSTDRGNEQFF.

The chain joins TRBV5-4 to TRBJ1-2; 9 bases match TRBD1. Germline trimming cut 4 bases from V and 5 bases from J; bases unmatched to any gene: 6. The CDR3 consists of 14 residues. Germline V gives CDR1 SGHNT, CDR2 YYREEE (reference sequence). The CDR3 here is CASSPQGTGYGYTF. For the CDR3, the DNA is TGTGCCAGCAGCCCTCAGGGGACAGGGTATGGCTACACCTTC.